Included here is one T cell receptor (beta chain) sequence, with context. Germline CDR1 SGHKS, CDR2 YYEKEE (reference sequence). CDR3 length equals 16 residues. Trimming took off 4 bases at V and 3 bases at J, with 20 bases between the two ends. The data were taken from a study of shared T cell receptors in the human thymus. The data were produced by immunoSEQ multiplex PCR, yet TCRdb's version contains in-frame clones alone and is incomplete. Counted here are approximately 400,000 clones, approximately 95% occurring once; the ten biggest clones make up approximately 0.02%. Sequenced material: thymocytes. The receptor's source is a human donor. This chain joins TRBV5-5 and TRBJ2-7; no clear D gene. In nucleotides, the CDR3 is TGTGCCAGCAGCCTTTCTACGAGCCTCTGGAACTACGAGCAGTACTTC. Its protein product is CASSLSTSLWNYEQYF.